The clone carrying this TCR beta chain showed up just a few times. Antigen: not known. This sample stems from a study of blood T cells in healthy people across ages. Study conclusions and caveats: Expanded clonotype shifts may have been confounded, as the donors had an unknown CMV status. Measured against age, TCR beta diversity per million T cells decreased in a roughly linear manner.

For the second PCR, which ran for roughly 6 to 12 cycles, a sample-barcoded 5' primer and a J-beta primer mix were used. Each CDR3 protein is one row after TCRdb ran MiXCR on the 5' RACE reads. The top ten clones hold around a sixth of a sample with hundreds of thousands of distinct CDR3 sequences, under 35% of them seen once. The CDR3 has 15 residues. V gave up 4 bases and J gave up 7 bases, with 19 bases separating them. The germline gives CDR1 MNHNS, CDR2 SASEGT. Specimen: blood. This clonotype was obtained from a woman aged 80 or over in good health. The rearrangement uses TRBV6-1 and TRBJ1-2, with D perhaps TRBD1 (6 bases). The CDR3 sequence: CASSVSQGSTGGYTF. DNA for the CDR3: TGTGCCAGCAGTGTTTCTCAGGGGTCTACGGGTGGCTACACCTTC.